This is a list of T cell receptor beta chains from one sample in a study of OX40 agonist ivuxolimab in advanced cancers. This table comes from immunoSEQ multiplex PCR, and its TCRdb copy is limited to in-frame clones, with some not included. Among more than 45,000 clones listed, about 89% were seen once. Sample: CD4+ or CD8+ T cells sorted from blood, taken in a trial of the OX40 agonist ivuxolimab. The receptors here all came from an adult with an advanced solid tumor such as melanoma, head and neck, liver or kidney cancer. CDR3s include the opening cysteine and the closing phenylalanine or tryptophan. The order of the fields is V gene, D gene, clone size, J gene, CDR3 protein, CDR3 DNA. D genes are given only for firm matches. Size is stated for part of the rows, as once, few or many counts, or as a class when the clone is expanded.

TRBV5-3	NA	once	TRBJ1-5	CARSLVGEGQPQHF	TGTGCCAGAAGCTTGGTTGGGGAGGGTCAGCCCCAGCATTTT
TRBV29-1	NA	NA	TRBJ2-1	CSVEGGNEQFF	TGCAGCGTTGAAGGGGGCAATGAGCAGTTCTTC
TRBV25-1	NA	NA	TRBJ1-1	CASSEWGGTEAFF	TGTGCCAGCAGTGAATGGGGGGGAACTGAAGCTTTCTTT
TRBV13	NA	NA	TRBJ2-1	CASSHGGEQFF	TGTGCCAGCAGCCACGGGGGAGAGCAGTTCTTC
TRBV11-2	NA	NA	TRBJ2-1	CASSLGRYEQFF	TGTGCCAGCAGCTTAGGAAGGTATGAGCAGTTCTTC
TRBV4-3	TRBD2	NA	TRBJ2-5	CASSQHYQREEETQYF	TGCGCCAGCAGCCAGCATTACCAGCGGGAGGAAGAGACCCAGTACTTC
TRBV5-4	NA	medium-sized	TRBJ2-7	CASSYQGRSYEQYF	TGTGCCAGCAGCTACCAGGGACGGAGCTACGAGCAGTACTTC
TRBV6-6	NA	NA	TRBJ1-5	CASSYSAINQPQHF	TGTGCCAGCAGTTACTCGGCGATCAATCAGCCCCAGCATTTT
TRBV7-9	NA	NA	TRBJ1-1	CASSLEGDEAFF	TGTGCCAGCAGCTTAGAGGGCGATGAAGCTTTCTTT
TRBV27	TRBD1	NA	TRBJ1-2	CASSGDRGGYGYTF	TGTGCCAGCAGTGGGGACAGGGGAGGCTATGGCTACACCTTC
TRBV10-3	TRBD2	NA	TRBJ2-1	CAISESASGRGYEQFF	TGTGCCATCAGTGAGTCGGCTAGCGGGAGGGGCTATGAGCAGTTCTTC
TRBV11-2	NA	few	TRBJ2-2	CASSAGELFF	TGTGCCAGCAGTGCCGGGGAGCTGTTTTTT
TRBV29-1	NA	NA	TRBJ1-2	CSVEGGYTF	TGCAGCGTTGAAGGAGGCTACACCTTC
TRBV7-8	NA	NA	TRBJ1-1	CASSLARGPTEAFF	TGTGCCAGCAGCTTAGCGCGGGGGCCCACTGAAGCTTTCTTT
TRBV13	NA	NA	TRBJ2-7	CASSLGRGDEQYF	TGTGCCAGCAGCTTAGGCCGCGGAGACGAGCAGTACTTC
TRBV27	TRBD2	NA	TRBJ2-1	CASSSGTSGRNEQFF	TGTGCCAGCAGCTCCGGGACTAGCGGGAGGAATGAGCAGTTCTTC
TRBV9	NA	once	TRBJ1-2	CASSVGYGYTF	TGTGCCAGCAGCGTAGGTTATGGCTACACCTTC
TRBV28	NA	once	TRBJ2-7	CATSNGGGPAYEQYF	TGTGCCACCTCCAACGGTGGGGGGCCGGCCTACGAGCAGTACTTC
TRBV9	TRBD2	NA	TRBJ2-1	CASSAGWGGNEQFF	TGTGCCAGCAGCGCCGGCTGGGGGGGAAATGAGCAGTTCTTC
TRBV7-9	NA	NA	TRBJ2-1	CASSFGGYNEQFF	TGTGCCAGCAGCTTTGGCGGCTACAATGAGCAGTTCTTC
TRBV5-1	NA	NA	TRBJ2-7	CASRGQDTYEQYF	TGCGCCAGCAGGGGGCAGGATACCTACGAGCAGTACTTC
TRBV19	NA	NA	TRBJ1-1	CASSPRGNTEAFF	TGTGCCAGTTCACCACGGGGGAACACTGAAGCTTTCTTT
TRBV7-9	NA	once	TRBJ1-4	CASSPGTERNEKLFF	TGTGCCAGCAGCCCAGGGACGGAGAGAAATGAAAAACTGTTTTTT
TRBV28	TRBD1	NA	TRBJ2-2	CASSLLGQGNTGELFF	TGTGCCAGCAGTTTATTAGGACAGGGAAACACCGGGGAGCTGTTTTTT
TRBV10-2	NA	NA	TRBJ2-3	CASSEEGLAVDTQYF	TGCGCCAGCAGTGAGGAGGGGCTAGCTGTCGATACGCAGTATTTT
TRBV30	NA	NA	TRBJ1-2	CAWIGSNYGYTF	TGTGCCTGGATTGGGAGTAACTATGGCTACACCTTC
TRBV7-9	TRBD2	NA	TRBJ2-7	CASSLPGGSYEQYF	TGTGCCAGCAGCTTACCGGGAGGGTCCTACGAGCAGTACTTC
TRBV13	TRBD2	NA	TRBJ2-3	CASSFSGSSGDTQYF	TGTGCCAGCAGTTTTAGCGGGAGCTCGGGAGATACGCAGTATTTT
TRBV6-1	TRBD1	NA	TRBJ1-2	CASSEGGQGFYGYTF	TGTGCCAGCAGTGAGGGGGGACAGGGCTTCTATGGCTACACCTTC
TRBV2	NA	NA	TRBJ1-3	CASSREPGGNTIYF	TGTGCCTCCTCTCGGGAGCCGGGGGGGAACACCATATATTTT
TRBV11-2	TRBD2	NA	TRBJ2-1	CASSQGTRGYEQFF	TGTGCCAGCAGCCAAGGGACTAGGGGTTATGAGCAGTTCTTC
TRBV4-1	NA	NA	TRBJ2-5	CASSQRRRIPRWTQYF	TGCGCCAGCAGCCAAAGAAGGAGGATCCCTCGGTGGACCCAGTACTTC
TRBV29-1	NA	NA	TRBJ2-1	CSVRGAREQFF	TGCAGCGTCCGAGGGGCGAGGGAGCAGTTCTTC
TRBV27	TRBD1	once	TRBJ1-6	CASTPGTGGNSPLHF	TGTGCCAGCACACCCGGGACAGGGGGAAATTCACCCCTCCACTTT
TRBV13	TRBD2	NA	TRBJ2-7	CASSFGTSLSYEQYF	TGTGCCAGCAGCTTCGGGACTAGTCTCTCCTACGAGCAGTACTTC
TRBV7-9	NA	NA	TRBJ2-4	CASSLVGPENIQYF	TGTGCCAGCAGCTTAGTGGGCCCCGAAAACATTCAGTACTTC
TRBV5-6	NA	NA	TRBJ1-3	CASMLVGKNTIYF	TGTGCCAGCATGTTGGTTGGGAAAAACACCATATATTTT
TRBV19	NA	NA	TRBJ2-7	CASSSRTNSYEQYF	TGTGCCAGTAGTTCCCGGACAAACTCCTACGAGCAGTACTTC
TRBV5-1	TRBD2	NA	TRBJ2-7	CASTELAGGPHYEQYF	TGCGCCAGCACCGAGCTAGCGGGAGGGCCCCACTACGAGCAGTACTTC
TRBV7-9	TRBD2	NA	TRBJ2-1	CATTGLAGGNEQFF	TGTGCCACCACGGGACTAGCGGGAGGCAATGAGCAGTTCTTC
TRBV30	NA	few	TRBJ2-1	CAWSWREHNEQFF	TGTGCCTGGTCGTGGCGGGAACACAATGAGCAGTTCTTC
TRBV9	NA	NA	TRBJ2-1	CASSEDASGEQFF	TGTGCCAGCAGCGAGGACGCGAGCGGTGAGCAGTTCTTC
TRBV28	TRBD1	NA	TRBJ2-7	CASSCTGGSYEQYF	TGTGCCAGCAGTTGCACAGGGGGCTCCTACGAGCAGTACTTC
TRBV25-1	NA	NA	TRBJ1-1	CASSDRVVGTEAFF	TGTGCCAGCAGTGACAGGGTAGTAGGGACTGAAGCTTTCTTT
TRBV9	NA	NA	TRBJ2-2	CASSVGDGGGYTGELFF	TGTGCCAGCAGCGTAGGTGACGGCGGAGGGTACACCGGGGAGCTGTTTTTT
TRBV9	TRBD1	NA	TRBJ2-2	CASSAQGQGNTGELFF	TGTGCCAGCAGCGCCCAAGGACAGGGTAACACCGGGGAGCTGTTTTTT
TRBV30	NA	NA	TRBJ2-4	CAWSVWQEENIQYF	TGTGCCTGGAGTGTCTGGCAGGAGGAAAACATTCAGTACTTC
TRBV29-1	NA	few	TRBJ1-1	CSVVGITGFAEAFF	TGCAGCGTTGTGGGGATTACTGGGTTTGCTGAAGCTTTCTTT
TRBV9	TRBD2	NA	TRBJ2-3	CASSPIAGAADTQYF	TGTGCCAGCAGCCCCATAGCGGGAGCGGCAGATACGCAGTATTTT
TRBV2	TRBD1	NA	TRBJ1-2	CASSEGTGTKGYTF	TGTGCCAGCAGTGAAGGGACAGGGACTAAAGGCTACACCTTC